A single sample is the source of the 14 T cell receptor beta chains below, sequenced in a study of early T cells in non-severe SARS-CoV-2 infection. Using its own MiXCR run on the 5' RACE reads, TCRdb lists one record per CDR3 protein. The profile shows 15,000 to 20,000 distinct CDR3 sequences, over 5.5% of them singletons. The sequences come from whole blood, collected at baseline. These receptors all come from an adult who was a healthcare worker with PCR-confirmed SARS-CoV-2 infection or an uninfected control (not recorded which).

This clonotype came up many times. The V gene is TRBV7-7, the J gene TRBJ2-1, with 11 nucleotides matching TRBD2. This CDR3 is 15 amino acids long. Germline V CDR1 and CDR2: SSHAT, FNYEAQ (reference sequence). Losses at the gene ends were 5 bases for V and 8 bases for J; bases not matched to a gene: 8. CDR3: CASSLTSGGGYEQFF. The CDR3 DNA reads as TGTGCCAGCAGCCTCACTAGCGGGGGCGGTTATGAGCAGTTCTTC.

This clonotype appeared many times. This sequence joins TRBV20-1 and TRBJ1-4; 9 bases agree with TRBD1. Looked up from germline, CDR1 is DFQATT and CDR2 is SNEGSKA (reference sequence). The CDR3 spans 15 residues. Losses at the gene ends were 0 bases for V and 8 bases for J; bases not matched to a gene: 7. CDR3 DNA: TGCAGTGCTAGAGACCCGGGACAGGGCGGGGAAAAACTGTTTTTT. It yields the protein CSARDPGQGGEKLFF.

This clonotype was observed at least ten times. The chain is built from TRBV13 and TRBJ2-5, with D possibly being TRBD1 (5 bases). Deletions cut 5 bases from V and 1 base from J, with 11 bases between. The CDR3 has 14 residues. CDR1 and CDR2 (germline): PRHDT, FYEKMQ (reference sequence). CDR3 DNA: TGTGCCAGCAGCCCAACAGGAGTCCAAGAGACCCAGTACTTC. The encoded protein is CASSPTGVQETQYF.

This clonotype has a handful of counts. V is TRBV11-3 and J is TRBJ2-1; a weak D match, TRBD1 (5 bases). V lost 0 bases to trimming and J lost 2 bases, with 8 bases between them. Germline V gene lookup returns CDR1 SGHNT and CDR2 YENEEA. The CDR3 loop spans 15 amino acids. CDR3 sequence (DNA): TGTGCCAGCAGCTTAGAAGGGGCACCCTACAATGAGCAGTTCTTC. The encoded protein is CASSLEGAPYNEQFF.

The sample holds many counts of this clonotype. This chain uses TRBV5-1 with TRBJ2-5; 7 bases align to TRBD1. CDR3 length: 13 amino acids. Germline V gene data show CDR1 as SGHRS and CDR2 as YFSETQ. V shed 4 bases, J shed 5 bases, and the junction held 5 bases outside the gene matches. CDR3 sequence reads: CASSLTGVETQYF. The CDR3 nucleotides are TGCGCCAGCAGCCTTACAGGGGTGGAGACCCAGTACTTC. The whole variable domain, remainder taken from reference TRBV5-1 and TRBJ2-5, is KAGVTQTPRYLIKTRGQQVTLSCSPISGHRSVSWYQQTPGQGLQFLFEYFSETQRNKGNFPGRFSGRQFSNSRSEMNVSTLELGDSALYLCASSLTGVETQYFGPGTRLLVL.

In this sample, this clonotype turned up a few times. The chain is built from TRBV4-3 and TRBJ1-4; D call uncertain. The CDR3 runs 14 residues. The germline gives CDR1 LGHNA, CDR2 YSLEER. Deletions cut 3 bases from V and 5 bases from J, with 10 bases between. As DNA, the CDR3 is TGCGCCAGCAGCCACGGCGGCAGCAATGAAAAACTGTTTTTT. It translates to CASSHGGSNEKLFF.

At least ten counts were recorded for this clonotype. The CDR3 DNA is TGTGCCAGCAGCTTAGTAGGGGGGGAGAACACTGAAGCTTTCTTT. It codes for CASSLVGGENTEAFF. The rearrangement links TRBV7-9 to TRBJ1-1; D is perhaps TRBD1 (6 bases). The CDR3 is made up of 15 amino acids. CDR1 is SEHNR and CDR2 is FQNEAQ in the germline V gene (reference sequence). V dropped 1 base and J dropped 1 base, with 10 bases sitting between them.

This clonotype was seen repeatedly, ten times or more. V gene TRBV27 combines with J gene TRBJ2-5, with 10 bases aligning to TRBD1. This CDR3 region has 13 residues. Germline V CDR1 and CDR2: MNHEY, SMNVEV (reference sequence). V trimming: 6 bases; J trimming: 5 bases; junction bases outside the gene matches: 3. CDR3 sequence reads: CASRGQGRETQYF. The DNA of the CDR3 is TGTGCCAGCAGGGGACAGGGGAGGGAGACCCAGTACTTC.

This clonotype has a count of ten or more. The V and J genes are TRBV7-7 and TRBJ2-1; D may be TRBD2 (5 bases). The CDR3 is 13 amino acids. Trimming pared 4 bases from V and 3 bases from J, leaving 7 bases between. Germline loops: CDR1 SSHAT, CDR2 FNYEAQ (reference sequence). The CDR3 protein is CASSSSLYNEQFF. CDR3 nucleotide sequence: TGTGCCAGCAGCTCTAGCCTCTACAATGAGCAGTTCTTC.

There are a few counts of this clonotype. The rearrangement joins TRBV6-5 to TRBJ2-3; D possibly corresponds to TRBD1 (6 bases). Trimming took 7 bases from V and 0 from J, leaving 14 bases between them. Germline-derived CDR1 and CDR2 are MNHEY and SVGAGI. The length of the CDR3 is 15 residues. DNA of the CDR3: TGTGCCAGCACCCAGGACAGAACTAGCACAGATACGCAGTATTTT. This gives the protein CASTQDRTSTDTQYF.

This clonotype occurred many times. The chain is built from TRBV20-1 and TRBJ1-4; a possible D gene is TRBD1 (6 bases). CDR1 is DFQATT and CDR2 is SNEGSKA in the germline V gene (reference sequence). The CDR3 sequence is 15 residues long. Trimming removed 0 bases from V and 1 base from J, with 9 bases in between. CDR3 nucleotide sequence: TGCAGTGCTAGAGATATCAGGGGAACTAATGAAAAACTGTTTTTT. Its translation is CSARDIRGTNEKLFF.

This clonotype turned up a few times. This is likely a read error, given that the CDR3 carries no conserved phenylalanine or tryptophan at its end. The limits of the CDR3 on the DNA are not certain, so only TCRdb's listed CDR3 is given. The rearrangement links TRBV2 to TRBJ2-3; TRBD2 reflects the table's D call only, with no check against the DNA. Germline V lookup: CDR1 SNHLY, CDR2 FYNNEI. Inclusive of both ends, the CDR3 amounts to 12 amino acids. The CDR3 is CASSEELAGGAQ.

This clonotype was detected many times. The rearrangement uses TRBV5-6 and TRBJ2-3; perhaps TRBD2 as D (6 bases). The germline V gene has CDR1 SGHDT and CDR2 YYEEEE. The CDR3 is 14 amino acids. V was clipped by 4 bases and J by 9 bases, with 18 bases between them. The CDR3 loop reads CASSPGDQISTQYF. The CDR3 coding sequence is TGTGCCAGCAGCCCGGGGGATCAGATTTCCACGCAGTATTTT.

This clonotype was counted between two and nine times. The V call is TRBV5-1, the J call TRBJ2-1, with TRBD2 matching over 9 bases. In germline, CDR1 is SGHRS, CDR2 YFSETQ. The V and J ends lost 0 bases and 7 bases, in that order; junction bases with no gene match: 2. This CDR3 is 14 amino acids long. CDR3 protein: CASSLDLAGNEQFF. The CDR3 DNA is TGCGCCAGCAGCTTGGACCTAGCGGGGAATGAGCAGTTCTTC.